The 23 T cell receptor beta chains listed next were all sequenced from one sample in a study of blood T cell repertoires in COVID-19. Sequencing was performed with immunoSEQ multiplex PCR; in TCRdb, only in-frame clones are kept and a portion is missing. The sample yields about half a million clones, roughly 85% seen once. The source material was peripheral blood. The receptor set was obtained from a human donor in a cohort sampled during active COVID-19.

The chain couples TRBV12-3 or TRBV12-4 to TRBJ1-1, with no clear D. Trimming removed 5 bases from V and 8 bases from J, with 12 bases in between. The CDR3 sequence is 12 residues long. In DNA form, the CDR3 reads TGTGCCAGCAGTCCGGGTGCCACCGAAGCTTTCTTT. Translating gives CASSPGATEAFF.

The chain has TRBV24-1 and TRBJ2-1; TRBD2 might be the D (6 bases). V lost 5 bases to trimming and J lost 0 bases, with 13 bases between them. The CDR3 sequence is 16 residues long. The V gene's germline CDR1 is KGHDR and CDR2 SFDVKD. DNA for the CDR3: TGTGCCACCAGTGCCGCGGGACTGAGCTCCTACAATGAGCAGTTCTTC. Protein sequence: CATSAAGLSSYNEQFF.

V is TRBV6-2 or TRBV6-3 and J is TRBJ2-1, with no clear D. With 1 base removed from V and 10 bases from J, the gap between germline ends came to 11 bases. This CDR3 has 13 residues. CDR1 is MNHEY, CDR2 SVGEGT, per germline. The DNA of the CDR3 is TGTGCCAGCAGTTACTTTCGGGTGGCGGAGCAGTTCTTC. Translating it yields CASSYFRVAEQFF.

The rearrangement links TRBV30 to TRBJ2-5; a possible D gene is TRBD1 (6 bases). Trimming cost V 3 bases and J 10 bases, with 15 bases left between them. The CDR3 spans 12 residues. Germline lookup yields CDR1 GTSNPN and CDR2 SVGIG (reference sequence). CDR3 in DNA: TGTGCCTGGAGCGGTGACAGGCCCCTCCAGTACTTC. It encodes CAWSGDRPLQYF.

This clone was recorded only once. The V call is TRBV7-9, the J call TRBJ1-1; D gene unclear. This CDR3 has 14 residues. Trimming removed 5 bases at V and 1 base at J, with 11 bases between. From germline, CDR1 is SEHNR and CDR2 FQNEAQ (reference sequence). CDR3 region: CASSLSSWNTEAFF. The DNA for the CDR3 is TGTGCCAGCAGCCTAAGTTCGTGGAACACTGAAGCTTTCTTT.

V usage is TRBV24-1 and J usage is TRBJ2-1, with D possibly TRBD2 on 6 matching bases. In germline, CDR1 is KGHDR, CDR2 SFDVKD. V lost 3 bases and J 3 bases, leaving 14 bases between the germline ends. The CDR3 has 16 residues. Here the CDR3 DNA reads TGTGCCACCAGTGATCTTAGGACTACCAACTACAATGAGCAGTTCTTC. It translates to CATSDLRTTNYNEQFF.

The gene calls are TRBV9 and TRBJ2-7; 7 positions agree with TRBD2. There are 15 residues in the CDR3. V was pared by 3 bases and J by 2 bases, with 8 bases of the junction left unmatched. CDR1 and CDR2 (germline): SGDLS, YYNGEE. The DNA of the CDR3 is TGTGCCAGCAGCGCGGGAGCAGGGAGGGCCTACGAGCAGTACTTC. It translates to CASSAGAGRAYEQYF.

The rearrangement joins TRBV29-1 to TRBJ2-3, with 9 bases lining up with TRBD1. The CDR3 is 14 residues long. CDR1 is SQVTM and CDR2 is ANQGSEA in the germline V gene. V lost 3 bases and J lost 3; bases outside the gene matches: 4. CDR3 coding DNA: TGCAGCGTTGAGGTGGGACAGGGTACAGATACGCAGTATTTT. The encoded protein is CSVEVGQGTDTQYF.

CDR3 in amino acids: CASSQDGGISYEQYF. As DNA, the CDR3 is TGCGCCAGCAGCCAAGATGGGGGCATCTCCTACGAGCAGTACTTC. The J gene is TRBJ2-7, the V gene TRBV4-3, with D maybe TRBD1 (6 bases). Germline CDR1 LGHNA, CDR2 YSLEER. The CDR3 spans 15 residues. V lost 0 bases and J 0 bases, leaving 9 bases between the germline ends.

The chain links TRBV3-1 (or the pseudogene TRBV3-2) to TRBJ1-2, with 8 positions matching TRBD1. The CDR3 consists of 13 residues. Germline V gene sequence: CDR1 LGHDT, CDR2 YNNKEL (reference sequence). V lost 5 bases and J lost 10; bases outside the gene matches: 9. The DNA of the CDR3 is TGTGCCAGCAGCAGACAGGGGACGAGTTTCTACACCTTC. Residues: CASSRQGTSFYTF.

The chain joins TRBV5-1 to TRBJ2-3; 7 bases are a match to TRBD2. Germline assignment: CDR1 SGHRS and CDR2 YFSETQ. The CDR3 has 15 residues. V lost 4 bases and J lost 0; bases outside the gene matches: 5. For the CDR3, the DNA is TGCGCCAGCAGCCCCCTTAGCGGGAGCACAGATACGCAGTATTTT. Translated, it gives CASSPLSGSTDTQYF.

The chain has TRBV27 and TRBJ1-5; D might be TRBD1 (5 bases). This CDR3 has 16 residues. Trimming removed 3 bases from V and 4 bases from J, with 16 bases in between. Germline lookup yields CDR1 MNHEY and CDR2 SMNVEV (reference sequence). For the CDR3, the DNA is TGTGCCAGCAGTTTGGCAGGGATGGGGCAAAATCAGCCCCAGCATTTT. Residues: CASSLAGMGQNQPQHF.

The chain employs TRBV28 and TRBJ1-2, with TRBD1 as a possible D gene (6 bases). This CDR3 has 14 amino acids. V lost 9 bases and J 7 bases, leaving 21 bases between the germline ends. Germline CDR1 is MDHEN and CDR2 is SYDVKM. CDR3 loop: CASRLLGQNFGYTF. The CDR3 nucleotides are TGTGCCAGTCGTTTACTCGGACAGAATTTTGGCTACACCTTC.

The chain couples TRBV19 to TRBJ2-4, with no clear D. The V gene lost 7 bases and the J gene lost 8 bases, with 21 bases spanning the gap. The CDR3 covers 15 residues. From germline, CDR1 is LNHDA and CDR2 SQIVND (reference sequence). The CDR3 region has the DNA TGTGCCAGTACGTACGGGTCGGTAGGCGACGACATTCAGTACTTC. This encodes CASTYGSVGDDIQYF.

This chain uses TRBV6-5 with TRBJ1-1, with D possibly TRBD1 on 6 matching bases. V dropped 6 bases and J dropped 1 base, with 9 bases sitting between them. The CDR3 loop spans 13 amino acids. The V gene's germline CDR1 is MNHEY and CDR2 SVGAGI. CDR3 loop: CASSLRGNTEAFF. DNA for the CDR3: TGTGCCAGCAGCCTCAGGGGGAACACTGAAGCTTTCTTT.

This chain uses TRBV30 with TRBJ2-5; 8 bases align to TRBD2. The CDR3 is made up of 17 amino acids. Germline V lookup: CDR1 GTSNPN, CDR2 SVGIG (reference sequence). Trimming cost V 0 bases and J 4 bases; bases outside gene matches: 13. The CDR3 region is CAWSVGASGSFLETQYF. Here the CDR3 DNA reads TGTGCCTGGAGTGTGGGGGCTAGCGGGTCTTTCTTAGAGACCCAGTACTTC.

The chain joins TRBV10-2 to TRBJ2-3; 11 bases agree with TRBD2. The CDR3 runs 15 residues. J lost 3 bases, V lost 6 bases, and 5 bases had no gene match. Germline V lookup: CDR1 WSHSY, CDR2 SAAADI. The CDR3 DNA follows: TGCGCCAGCAGGGAGGTAGCGGGAGGGACAGATACGCAGTATTTT. Translated: CASREVAGGTDTQYF.

This chain connects TRBV7-2 to TRBJ2-4; 13 positions agree with TRBD2. The CDR3 is 16 residues long. The V gene end was trimmed by 5 bases and the J gene end by 6 bases; junction bases not matched to a gene: 7. The germline V gene has CDR1 SGHTA and CDR2 FQGNSA. In nucleotides, the CDR3 is TGTGCCAGCAGCCCAGGGACTAGCGGGATGATAAACATTCAGTACTTC. Translation gives CASSPGTSGMINIQYF.

This clone was seen a handful of times. The chain has TRBV9 and TRBJ2-1, with TRBD2 as a possible D gene (6 bases). Trimming took off 3 bases at V and 0 bases at J, with 25 bases between the two ends. This CDR3 contains 20 residues. Germline CDR1 and CDR2: SGDLS and YYNGEE. The CDR3 sequence is CASSAPRVALASFSYNEQFF. The CDR3 DNA is TGTGCCAGCAGCGCACCCCGGGTAGCCCTAGCGAGTTTCTCCTACAATGAGCAGTTCTTC.

The chain has TRBV4-3 and TRBJ1-4, with D perhaps TRBD1 (5 bases). Trimming removed 6 bases at V and 0 bases at J, with 8 bases between. This CDR3 has 14 residues. The V gene's germline CDR1 is LGHNA and CDR2 YSLEER. The CDR3 region has the DNA TGCGCCAGCAGACAGACAGCAACTAATGAAAAACTGTTTTTT. Residues: CASRQTATNEKLFF.

CDR3 nucleotides: TGCGCCAGCAGCACTAGCGGAGCAGGCACAGATACGCAGTATTTT. Amino acids: CASSTSGAGTDTQYF. This chain links TRBV5-1 with TRBJ2-3, with 8 bases identical to TRBD2. This CDR3 spans 15 amino acids. Trimming removed 4 bases from V and 1 base from J; junction bases left unmatched: 5. Germline-derived CDR1 and CDR2 are SGHRS and YFSETQ.

The gene calls are TRBV6-2 or TRBV6-3 and TRBJ2-2; 10 nucleotides align to TRBD2. Germline CDR1 MNHEY, CDR2 SVGEGT. There are 16 residues in the CDR3. V gave up 0 bases and J gave up 5 bases; unmatched junction bases: 3. The CDR3 DNA is TGTGCCAGCAGTTACTCGGGACTAGCGATTACCGGGGAGCTGTTTTTT. It codes for CASSYSGLAITGELFF.

This rearrangement joins TRBV18 to TRBJ2-2; D is possibly TRBD1 (6 bases). Germline V gene data show CDR1 as KGHSH and CDR2 as LQKENI. The CDR3 contains 15 residues. Trimming took off 3 bases at V and 5 bases at J, with 13 bases between the two ends. The CDR3 here is CASSPLSGETGELFF. The CDR3 DNA reads TGTGCCAGCTCACCGTTATCAGGGGAGACCGGGGAGCTGTTTTTT.